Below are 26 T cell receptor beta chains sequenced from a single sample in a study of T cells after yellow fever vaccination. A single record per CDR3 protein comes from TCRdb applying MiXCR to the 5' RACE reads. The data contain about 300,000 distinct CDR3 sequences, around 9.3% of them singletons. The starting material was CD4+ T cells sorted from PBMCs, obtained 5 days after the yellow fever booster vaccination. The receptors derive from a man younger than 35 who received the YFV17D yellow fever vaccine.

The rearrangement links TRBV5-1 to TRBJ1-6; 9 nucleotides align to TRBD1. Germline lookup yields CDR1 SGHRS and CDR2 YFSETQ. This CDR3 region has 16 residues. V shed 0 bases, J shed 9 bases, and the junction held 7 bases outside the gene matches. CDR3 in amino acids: CASSLATGGEFSPLHF. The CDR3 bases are TGCGCCAGCAGCTTGGCAACAGGGGGCGAATTTTCACCCCTCCACTTT.

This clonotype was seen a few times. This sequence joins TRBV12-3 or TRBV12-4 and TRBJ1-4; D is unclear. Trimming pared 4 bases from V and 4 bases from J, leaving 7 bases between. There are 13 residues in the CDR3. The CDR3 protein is CASSYRINEKLFF. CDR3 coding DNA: TGTGCCAGCAGTTACCGTATTAATGAAAAACTGTTTTTT.

The CDR3, as DNA: TGTGCCAGCAGGTATCAGGGGGTATCGACTGAAGCTTTCTTT. This sequence encodes CASRYQGVSTEAFF. This chain links TRBV11-1 with TRBJ1-1, with 7 positions matching TRBD1. CDR3 length: 14 residues. Germline loops: CDR1 SGHAT, CDR2 FQDESV (reference sequence). V lost 6 bases and J lost 5; bases outside the gene matches: 9.

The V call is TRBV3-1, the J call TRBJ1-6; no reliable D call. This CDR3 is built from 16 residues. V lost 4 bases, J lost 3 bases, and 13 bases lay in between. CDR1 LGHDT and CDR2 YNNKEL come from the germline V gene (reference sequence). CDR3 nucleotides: TGTGCCAGCAGCCTCGCAAGGTTTAACTATAATTCACCCCTCCACTTT. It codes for CASSLARFNYNSPLHF. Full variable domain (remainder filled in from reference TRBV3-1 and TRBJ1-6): DTAVSQTPKYLVTQMGNDKSIKCEQNLGHDTMYWYKQDSKKFLKIMFSYNNKELIINETVPNRFSPKSPDKAHLNLHINSLELGDSAVYFCASSLARFNYNSPLHFGNGTRLTVT.

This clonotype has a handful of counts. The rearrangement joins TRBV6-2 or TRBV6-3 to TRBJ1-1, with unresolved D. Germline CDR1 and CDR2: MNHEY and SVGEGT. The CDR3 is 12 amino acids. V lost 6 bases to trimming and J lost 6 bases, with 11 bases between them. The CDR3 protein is CASRKLWSEAFF. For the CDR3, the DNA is TGTGCCAGCAGAAAATTATGGTCTGAAGCTTTCTTT.

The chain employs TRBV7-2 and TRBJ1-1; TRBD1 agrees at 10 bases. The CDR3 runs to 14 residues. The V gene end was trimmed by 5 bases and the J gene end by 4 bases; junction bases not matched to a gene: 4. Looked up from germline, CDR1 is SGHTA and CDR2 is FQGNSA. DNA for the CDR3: TGTGCCAGCAGCCAGGGACAGGGGAGCACTGAAGCTTTCTTT. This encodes CASSQGQGSTEAFF.

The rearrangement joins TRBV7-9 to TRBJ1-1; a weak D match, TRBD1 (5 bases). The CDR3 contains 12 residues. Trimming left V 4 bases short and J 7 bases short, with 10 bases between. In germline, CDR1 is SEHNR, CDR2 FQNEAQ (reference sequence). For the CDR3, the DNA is TGTGCCAGCAGCTCTACAGGATATGAAGCTTTCTTT. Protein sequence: CASSSTGYEAFF.

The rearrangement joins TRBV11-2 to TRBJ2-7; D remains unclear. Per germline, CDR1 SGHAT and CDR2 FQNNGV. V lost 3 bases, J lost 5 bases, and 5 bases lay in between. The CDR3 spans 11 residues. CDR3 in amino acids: CASSFYNEQYF. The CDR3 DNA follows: TGTGCCAGCAGCTTCTACAACGAGCAGTACTTC.

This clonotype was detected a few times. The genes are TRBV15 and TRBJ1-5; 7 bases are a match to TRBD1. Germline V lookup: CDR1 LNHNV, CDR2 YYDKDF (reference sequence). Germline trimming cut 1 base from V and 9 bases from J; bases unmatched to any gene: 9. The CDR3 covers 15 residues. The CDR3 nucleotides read TGTGCCACCAGCAGAGTACAGGGGAGTTTTCGGCCCCAGCATTTT. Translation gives CATSRVQGSFRPQHF.

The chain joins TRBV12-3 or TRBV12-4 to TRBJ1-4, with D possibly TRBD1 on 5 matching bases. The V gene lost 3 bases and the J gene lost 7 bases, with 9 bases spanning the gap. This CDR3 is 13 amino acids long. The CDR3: CASSLKGVEKLFF. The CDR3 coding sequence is TGTGCCAGCAGTTTGAAAGGGGTTGAAAAACTGTTTTTT.

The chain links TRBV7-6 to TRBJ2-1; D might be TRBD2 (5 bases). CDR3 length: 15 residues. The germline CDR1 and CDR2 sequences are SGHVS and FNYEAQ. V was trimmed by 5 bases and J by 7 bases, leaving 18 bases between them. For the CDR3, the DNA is TGTGCCAGCAGCGCAGCCCCTCTTAGGACTAATGAGCAGTTCTTC. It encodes CASSAAPLRTNEQFF.

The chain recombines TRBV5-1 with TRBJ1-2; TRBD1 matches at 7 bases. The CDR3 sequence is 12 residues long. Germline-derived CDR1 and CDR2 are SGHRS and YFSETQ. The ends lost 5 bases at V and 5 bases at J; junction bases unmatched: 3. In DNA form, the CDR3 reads TGCGCCAGCAGACAGGGGACATATGGCTACACCTTC. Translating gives CASRQGTYGYTF.

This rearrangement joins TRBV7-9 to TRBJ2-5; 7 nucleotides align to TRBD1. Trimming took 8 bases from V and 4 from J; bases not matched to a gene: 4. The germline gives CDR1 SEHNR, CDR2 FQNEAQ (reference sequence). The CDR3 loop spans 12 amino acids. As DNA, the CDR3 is TGTGCCAGCGGGCGACAGGGAGAGACCCAGTACTTC. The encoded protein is CASGRQGETQYF.

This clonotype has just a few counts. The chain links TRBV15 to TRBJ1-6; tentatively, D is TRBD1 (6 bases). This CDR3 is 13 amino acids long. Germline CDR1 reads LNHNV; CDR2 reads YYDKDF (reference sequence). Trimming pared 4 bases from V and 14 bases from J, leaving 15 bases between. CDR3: CATSTLGGFTLHF. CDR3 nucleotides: TGTGCCACCAGCACCCTGGGGGGCTTCACCCTCCACTTT.

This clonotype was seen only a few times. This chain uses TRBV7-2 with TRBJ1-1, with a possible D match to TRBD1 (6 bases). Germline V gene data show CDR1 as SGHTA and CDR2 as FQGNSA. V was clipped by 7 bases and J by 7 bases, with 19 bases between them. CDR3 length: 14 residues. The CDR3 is CASIPQRGRGEAFF. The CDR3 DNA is TGTGCCAGCATCCCCCAGAGGGGCAGGGGTGAAGCTTTCTTT.

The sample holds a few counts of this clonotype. CDR3 protein: CASSQQGRTEAFF. The CDR3 DNA follows: TGTGCCAGCAGCCAACAGGGAAGGACTGAAGCTTTCTTT. J is TRBJ1-1 and V is TRBV3-1; D is perhaps TRBD1 (5 bases). CDR1 and CDR2 (germline): LGHDT, YNNKEL (reference sequence). This CDR3 comprises 13 residues. With 2 bases removed from V and 5 bases from J, the gap between germline ends came to 9 bases.

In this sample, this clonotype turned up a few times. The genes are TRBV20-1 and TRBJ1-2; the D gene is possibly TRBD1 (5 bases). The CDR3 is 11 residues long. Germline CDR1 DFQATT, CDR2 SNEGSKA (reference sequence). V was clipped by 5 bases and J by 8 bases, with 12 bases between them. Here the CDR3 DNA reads TGCAGTGCTGTGGGACGGGCAGGCTACACCTTC. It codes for CSAVGRAGYTF.

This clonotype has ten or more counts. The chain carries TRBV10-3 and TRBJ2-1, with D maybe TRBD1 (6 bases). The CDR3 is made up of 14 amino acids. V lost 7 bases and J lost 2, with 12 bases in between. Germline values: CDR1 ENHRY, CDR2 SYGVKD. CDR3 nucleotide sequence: TGTGCCATCACCCGGGACACGGCCTACAATGAGCAGTTCTTC. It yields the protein CAITRDTAYNEQFF.

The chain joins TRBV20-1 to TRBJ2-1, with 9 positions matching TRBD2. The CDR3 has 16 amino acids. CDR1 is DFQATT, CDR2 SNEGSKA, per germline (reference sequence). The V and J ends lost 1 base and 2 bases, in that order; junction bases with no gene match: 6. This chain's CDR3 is CSARVRRGGAYNEQFF. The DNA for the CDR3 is TGCAGTGCTAGAGTACGGCGGGGGGGCGCCTACAATGAGCAGTTCTTC.

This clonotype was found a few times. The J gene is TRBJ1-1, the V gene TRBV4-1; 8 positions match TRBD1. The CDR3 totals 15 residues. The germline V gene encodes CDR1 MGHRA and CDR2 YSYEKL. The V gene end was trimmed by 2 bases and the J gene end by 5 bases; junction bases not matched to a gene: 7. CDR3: CASSQPQGVETEAFF. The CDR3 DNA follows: TGCGCCAGCAGCCAACCACAGGGGGTAGAAACTGAAGCTTTCTTT.

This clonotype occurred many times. In DNA form, the CDR3 reads TGTGCCAGCAGCTTGGCCGACAGGGCCAAAAACATTCAGTACTTC. Translated, it gives CASSLADRAKNIQYF. This chain uses TRBV5-5 with TRBJ2-4; weak D call: TRBD1 (6 bases). The germline V gene has CDR1 SGHKS and CDR2 YYEKEE (reference sequence). The V end was cut by 0 bases, the J end by 1 base, with 8 bases between. CDR3 length: 15 residues.

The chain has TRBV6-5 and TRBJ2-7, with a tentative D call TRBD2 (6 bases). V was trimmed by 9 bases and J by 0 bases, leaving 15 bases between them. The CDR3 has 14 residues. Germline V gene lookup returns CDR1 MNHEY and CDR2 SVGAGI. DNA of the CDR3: TGTGCCAGTTCCCTCTCGGGGGACTCCTACGAGCAGTACTTC. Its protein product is CASSLSGDSYEQYF.

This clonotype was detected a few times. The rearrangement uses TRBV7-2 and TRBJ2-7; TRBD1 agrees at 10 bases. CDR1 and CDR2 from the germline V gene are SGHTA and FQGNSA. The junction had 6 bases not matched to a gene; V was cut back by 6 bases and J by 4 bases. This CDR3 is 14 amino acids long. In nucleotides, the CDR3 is TGTGCCAGCAGACCCGGGACAGGGGCTTACGAGCAGTACTTC. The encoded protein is CASRPGTGAYEQYF.

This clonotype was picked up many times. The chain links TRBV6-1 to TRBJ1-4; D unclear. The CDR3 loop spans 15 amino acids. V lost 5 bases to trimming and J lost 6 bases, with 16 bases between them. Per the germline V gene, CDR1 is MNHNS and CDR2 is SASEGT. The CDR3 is CASSRMGGFDEKLFF. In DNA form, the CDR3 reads TGTGCCAGCAGTAGAATGGGAGGCTTTGATGAAAAACTGTTTTTT.

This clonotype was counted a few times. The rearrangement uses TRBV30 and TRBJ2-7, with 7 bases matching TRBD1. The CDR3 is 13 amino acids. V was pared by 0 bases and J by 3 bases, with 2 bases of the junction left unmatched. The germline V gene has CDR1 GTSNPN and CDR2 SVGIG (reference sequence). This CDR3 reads CAWSVNRGYEQYF. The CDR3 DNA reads TGTGCCTGGAGTGTAAACAGGGGCTACGAGCAGTACTTC.

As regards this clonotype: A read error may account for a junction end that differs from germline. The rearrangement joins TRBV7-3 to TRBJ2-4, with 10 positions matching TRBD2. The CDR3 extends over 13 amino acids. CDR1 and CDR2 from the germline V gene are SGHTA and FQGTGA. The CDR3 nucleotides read TGCCCGACGGGTGGACTAGCGGCGGACATTCAGTACTTC. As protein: CPTGGLAADIQYF.